This TCR beta chain was sequenced during a study of control samples from healthy donors and cancer patients. Measured with immunoSEQ multiplex PCR; TCRdb has only the in-frame clones, and not every one. The table includes around 100,000 clones, roughly 90% detected once. Germline CDR1 and CDR2: SGHRS and YFSETQ. Trimming removed 5 bases from V and 2 bases from J, with 17 bases in between. CDR3 size: 16 residues. Sequenced material: blood. The chain is built from TRBV5-1 and TRBJ2-1; D possibly uses TRBD1 or TRBD2 (6 bases each). The receptor was isolated from a woman in her 70s in good health. CDR3 nucleotides: TGCGCCAGCAGGAACGGGGGCACCTTAACCTACAATGAGCAGTTCTTC. Translated, it gives CASRNGGTLTYNEQFF.